These T cell receptor beta chains were read from a single sample in a study of response to subunit inactivated influenza vaccine. TCRdb analysed the RT-PCR reads with MiXCR anew, one entry per CDR3 protein. Of some 500,000 distinct CDR3 sequences in the sample, more than 15% are singletons; the top ten hold 2.5% to 3.5%. The sequences come from CD4+ T cells sorted from PBMCs, collected about 23 months after vaccination. These receptors were collected from a man between 50 and 69 years old who received an inactivated influenza vaccine. CDR3s include the opening cysteine and the closing phenylalanine or tryptophan. The D gene is left open where the match is weak. Only some rows state a clone size, as once, few, many or a class for expanded clones.

V,D,size,length,J,CDR3,DNA
TRBV3-1,NA,few,14,TRBJ1-4,CATVPGAPGKKLFF,TGTGCCACGGTGCCCGGGGCCCCGGGGAAAAAACTGTTTTTT
TRBV5-1,NA,many,15,TRBJ2-5,CASSSTSGVQETQYF,TGCGCCAGCAGCTCGACCTCAGGGGTTCAAGAGACCCAGTACTTC
TRBV12-3/TRBV12-4,NA,many,12,TRBJ2-2,CASSSPPGELFF,TGTGCCAGCAGTTCCCCCCCCGGGGAGCTGTTTTTT
TRBV20-1,TRBD1,few,13,TRBJ1-1,CSARPGQGGQAFF,TGCAGTGCTAGACCCGGACAGGGGGGTCAAGCTTTCTTT
TRBV6-1,NA,NA,14,TRBJ1-1,CASRAAGRNTEAFF,TGTGCCAGTCGGGCGGCGGGAAGGAACACTGAAGCTTTCTTT
TRBV7-2,NA,many,13,TRBJ2-1,CASSLPLVTEQFF,TGTGCCAGCAGCCTCCCACTAGTGACTGAGCAGTTCTTC
TRBV7-2,TRBD2,few,17,TRBJ2-1,CASSRGTSAIPANEQFF,TGTGCCAGCAGCCGCGGGACTAGTGCGATTCCCGCGAATGAGCAGTTCTTC
TRBV18,TRBD2,NA,14,TRBJ2-5,CASSPQTSGETQYF,TGTGCCAGCTCACCACAGACTAGCGGGGAGACCCAGTACTTC
TRBV20-1,TRBD2,few,16,TRBJ2-5,CSARGGLAGNQETQYF,TGCAGTGCTAGAGGGGGACTAGCGGGGAACCAAGAGACCCAGTACTTC
TRBV7-2,TRBD2,NA,17,TRBJ2-7,CASSSRLAGVNFHEQYF,TGTGCCAGCAGCTCGCGACTAGCGGGAGTGAACTTCCACGAGCAGTACTTC
TRBV5-6,TRBD1,NA,14,TRBJ2-5,CVSSRQGNQETQYF,TGTGTCAGCAGCCGACAGGGGAACCAAGAGACCCAGTACTTC
TRBV20-1,NA,NA,12,TRBJ2-7,CSAHQPTYEQYF,TGCAGTGCCCACCAGCCCACATACGAGCAGTACTTC
TRBV28,TRBD2,NA,21,TRBJ2-2,CASSLKIRAGGPGLNTGELFF,TGTGCCAGCAGTTTAAAAATCCGCGCGGGAGGGCCTGGTTTAAACACCGGGGAGCTGTTTTTT
TRBV12-3/TRBV12-4,NA,few,16,TRBJ2-2,CASSLGQGISTGELFF,TGTGCCAGCAGTTTAGGGCAGGGGATAAGCACCGGGGAGCTGTTTTTT
TRBV11-2,NA,NA,15,TRBJ2-2,CASSLEGRRTGELFF,TGTGCCAGCAGCTTAGAGGGGCGCAGGACTGGGGAGCTGTTTTTT
TRBV11-1,TRBD2,few,18,TRBJ2-2,CASSLVVGLAGPTGELFF,TGTGCCAGCAGCTTAGTCGTCGGACTAGCGGGACCTACCGGGGAGCTGTTTTTT
TRBV7-8,NA,NA,13,TRBJ1-5,CASSLVRDQPQHF,TGTGCCAGCAGCTTAGTCAGAGATCAGCCCCAGCATTTT
TRBV6-1,TRBD1,NA,16,TRBJ2-7,CASSEKMGQGVHEQYF,TGTGCCAGCAGTGAAAAGATGGGACAGGGAGTGCACGAGCAGTACTTC
TRBV15,NA,few,15,TRBJ1-1,CATSRAPDPNTEAFF,TGTGCCACCAGCAGAGCCCCAGATCCGAACACTGAAGCTTTCTTT
TRBV5-1,NA,few,18,TRBJ2-4,CASSPDDRVGTAKNIQYF,TGCGCCAGCAGCCCGGACGATAGAGTGGGGACAGCCAAAAACATTCAGTACTTC
TRBV28,NA,many,13,TRBJ1-6,CASGPRPNSPLHF,TGTGCCAGCGGGCCCCGTCCTAATTCACCCCTCCACTTT
TRBV9,TRBD1,once,14,TRBJ2-5,CASSTGTVQETQYF,TGTGCCAGCAGCACTGGGACAGTCCAAGAGACCCAGTACTTC
TRBV3-1,NA,NA,12,TRBJ2-5,CASTDGWETQYF,TGTGCCAGCACCGACGGGTGGGAGACCCAGTACTTC
TRBV20-1,TRBD2,NA,13,TRBJ2-7,CSASDGGAGEQYF,TGCAGTGCTAGTGACGGGGGGGCGGGTGAGCAGTACTTC
TRBV11-2,TRBD1,few,18,TRBJ2-3,CASSFSRKTGTTTDTQYF,TGTGCCAGCAGCTTTTCCCGGAAGACAGGGACAACCACAGATACGCAGTATTTT
TRBV18,NA,many,15,TRBJ2-5,CASSPPEQYGETQYF,TGTGCCAGCTCACCACCGGAACAGTACGGAGAGACCCAGTACTTC
TRBV19,TRBD1,few,13,TRBJ2-5,CASSMDRDRTQYF,TGTGCCAGTAGTATGGACCGGGACAGGACCCAGTACTTC
TRBV7-2,TRBD1,few,15,TRBJ2-1,CASSLVTGTYNEQFF,TGTGCCAGCAGCTTGGTGACAGGGACCTACAATGAGCAGTTCTTC
TRBV20-1,TRBD1,many,17,TRBJ1-5,CSARVSSTGNSNQPQHF,TGCAGTGCTAGGGTTTCCTCGACAGGGAATAGCAATCAGCCCCAGCATTTT
TRBV20-1,TRBD2,NA,14,TRBJ2-3,CSAQSGGGTDTQYF,TGCAGTGCACAAAGCGGGGGGGGCACAGATACGCAGTATTTT
TRBV11-2,NA,NA,15,TRBJ2-3,CASRTNFGGGDTQYF,TGTGCCAGCAGAACAAATTTCGGGGGAGGAGATACGCAGTATTTT
TRBV5-4,TRBD2,NA,15,TRBJ2-1,CASSRTSGLNNEQFF,TGTGCCAGCAGCAGGACTAGCGGGCTAAACAATGAGCAGTTCTTC
TRBV5-1,TRBD1,few,13,TRBJ2-5,CASSRGQMETQYF,TGCGCCAGCAGCAGGGGACAGATGGAGACCCAGTACTTC
TRBV4-1,NA,NA,18,TRBJ2-6,CASSQETPGQAGANVLTF,TGCGCCAGCAGCCAAGAAACCCCCGGACAAGCTGGGGCCAACGTCCTGACTTTC
TRBV7-2,TRBD2,few,16,TRBJ2-1,CASSLTSGSPGNEQFF,TGTGCCAGCAGCTTAACCAGCGGGAGCCCTGGGAATGAGCAGTTCTTC
TRBV5-1,NA,NA,14,TRBJ1-6,CASSLGTEGSPLHF,TGCGCCAGCAGCTTGGGGACTGAGGGTTCACCCCTCCACTTT
TRBV4-2,TRBD2,many,16,TRBJ2-2,CASSHSGGAWTGELFF,TGTGCCAGCAGCCATAGCGGGGGGGCCTGGACCGGGGAGCTGTTTTTT
TRBV6-1,NA,NA,16,TRBJ2-2,CASNLRGYANTGELFF,TGTGCCAGTAATCTTAGGGGATACGCGAACACCGGGGAGCTGTTTTTT
TRBV7-9,NA,NA,14,TRBJ2-2,CASSLELWAGELFF,TGTGCCAGCAGCTTAGAGTTATGGGCCGGGGAGCTGTTTTTT
TRBV20-1,NA,NA,13,TRBJ1-1,CSARASMNTEAFF,TGCAGTGCTAGAGCCAGCATGAACACTGAAGCTTTCTTT
TRBV5-1,TRBD1,NA,15,TRBJ2-1,CASSSGQGSLYEQFF,TGCGCCAGCAGCTCGGGACAGGGTTCGCTCTATGAGCAGTTCTTC
TRBV6-5,NA,NA,16,TRBJ2-7,CASSYDGGGIPYEQYF,TGTGCCAGCAGTTACGACGGGGGAGGCATACCCTACGAGCAGTACTTC